The entry below gives a single T cell receptor beta chain sequence along with its context. What it recognizes is unknown. The germline V gene has CDR1 SGHTA and CDR2 FQGNSA. The CDR3 length is 15 residues. V was shortened by 4 bases and J by 7 bases, with 19 bases between the two germline ends. Every isolated RNA sample was fully reverse transcribed, so sequencing captured expressed TCRB transcripts. Approximately 3.7 million reads per sample on average were obtained from naive, central memory and regulatory T cell samples. The protocol was immunoSEQ multiplex PCR, while the TCRdb copy is restricted to in-frame clones and leaves out a portion. The sample yields over 700,000 clones, about a sixth seen once. The data derive from a study of beta chain features in type 1 diabetes. About the study: Investigators examined nearly 110,000,000 sorted cells across all samples.

General observations from the study: Any HLA-type effect on TCRB rearrangement remained unresolved here. VDJ junctions in type 1 diabetes patients carried more deletions and fewer insertions.

The J gene is TRBJ1-2, the V gene TRBV7-2; weak D call: TRBD1 (6 bases). The sequencing input was naive CD4+ T cells from blood. The TCR sequence derives from a woman between 18 and 30 years old in good health. The CDR3 bases are TGTGCCAGCAGCTCCGCCTTTGGGGGGGCAGGTGGCTACACCTTC. It specifies CASSSAFGGAGGYTF.